These 8 T cell receptor beta chains were sequenced from one sample in a study of T cell responses to AZD1222 COVID-19 vaccine. Profiling relied on immunoSEQ multiplex PCR, and the TCRdb table lists in-frame clones only, not all of them. The repertoire holds about 130,000 clones, with over 75% as singletons. The material sequenced was peripheral blood, taken 28 days after the second dose of the MenACWY control vaccine. These receptors were collected from an adult who received the MenACWY meningococcal vaccine as a control.

The genes are TRBV11-3 and TRBJ2-3; D may match TRBD1 or TRBD2 (5 bases each). V lost 4 bases and J lost 2, with 13 bases in between. The CDR3 contains 15 residues. Germline CDR1 reads SGHNT; CDR2 reads YENEEA. CDR3 coding DNA: TGTGCCAGCAGCTGGGGGTTGGGAGCCACAGATACGCAGTATTTT. It codes for CASSWGLGATDTQYF. The full variable domain, completed using reference TRBV11-3 and TRBJ2-3, is EAGVVQSPRYKIIEKKQPVAFWCNPISGHNTLYWYLQNLGQGPELLIRYENEEAVDDSQLPKDRFSAERLKGVDSTLKIQPAELGDSAVYLCASSWGLGATDTQYFGPGTRLTVL.

The J gene is TRBJ1-1, the V gene TRBV5-1, with TRBD1 as a possible D gene (6 bases). CDR3 size: 15 residues. Trimming stripped 0 bases from V and 11 bases from J, with 20 bases between. Germline values: CDR1 SGHRS, CDR2 YFSETQ. The DNA for the CDR3 is TGCGCCAGCAGCTTGGGGGCGGGGGCTCGTTATGTTGCTTTCTTT. It specifies CASSLGAGARYVAFF.

This clone was found once. The DNA is omitted, as the CDR3 cannot be located on it reliably, and the CDR3 follows TCRdb's listing. V and J are TRBV7-9 and TRBJ1-2. The germline V gene has CDR1 SEHNR and CDR2 FQNEAQ (reference sequence). The CDR3 is 16 amino acids in total, end residues counted. CDR3 sequence reads: CASSLLWRDFGDGYTF.

The chain has TRBV7-6 and TRBJ2-7; 11 positions match TRBD2. The V and J ends lost 5 bases and 3 bases, in that order; junction bases with no gene match: 6. This CDR3 region has 15 residues. Germline V gene sequence: CDR1 SGHVS, CDR2 FNYEAQ. CDR3 DNA: TGTGCCAGCAGCCAAATAGCGGGAGGGATCTACGAGCAGTACTTC. This codes for CASSQIAGGIYEQYF.

The V call is TRBV5-1, the J call TRBJ1-2; TRBD1 aligns across 9 bases. V lost 4 bases, J lost 2 bases, and 3 bases stayed unmatched. The CDR3 sequence is 14 residues long. Germline assignment: CDR1 SGHRS and CDR2 YFSETQ. The CDR3 spells CASSVGQGNYGYTF. Here the CDR3 DNA reads TGCGCCAGCAGCGTAGGACAGGGGAACTATGGCTACACCTTC.

The chain uses TRBV9 and TRBJ2-2; TRBD2 matches 7 bases. The V gene end was trimmed by 1 base and the J gene end by 0 bases; junction bases not matched to a gene: 3. There are 16 residues in the CDR3. Germline V gene data show CDR1 as SGDLS and CDR2 as YYNGEE. The DNA for the CDR3 is TGTGCCAGCAGCGTAAGCGGGGTATCGAACACCGGGGAGCTGTTTTTT. It yields the protein CASSVSGVSNTGELFF. Filled out from reference TRBV9 and TRBJ2-2, the complete variable domain reads DSGVTQTPKHLITATGQRVTLRCSPRSGDLSVYWYQQSLDQGLQFLIQYYNGEERAKGNILERFSAQQFPDLHSELNLSSLELGDSALYFCASSVSGVSNTGELFFGEGSRLTVL.

This chain connects TRBV5-1 to TRBJ2-5; TRBD1 might be the D (6 bases). Germline loops: CDR1 SGHRS, CDR2 YFSETQ. Deletions cut 6 bases from V and 3 bases from J, with 6 bases between. CDR3 length: 11 residues. The CDR3 DNA sequence: TGCGCCAGCAAGGGGGAAGAGACCCAGTACTTC. This codes for CASKGEETQYF.

The chain links TRBV5-4 to TRBJ2-1; D might be TRBD1 or TRBD2, each matching 6 bases. The ends were cut back, 0 bases at V and 5 bases at J, with 9 bases in the middle. CDR3 length: 14 residues. Germline V gene data show CDR1 as SGHNT and CDR2 as YYREEE (reference sequence). Here the CDR3 reads CASSLVGGHNEQFF. The CDR3 nucleotides are TGTGCCAGCAGCTTGGTGGGGGGCCACAATGAGCAGTTCTTC.